The 29 T cell receptor beta chains given below trace back to one sample, sequenced in a study of blood T cell repertoires in COVID-19. Profiled with immunoSEQ multiplex PCR; TCRdb holds only in-frame clones, not every one. There are under 200,000 clones in the sample; roughly 86% occur only once, and around 6.6% lies in the top ten. Sequenced input: peripheral blood. These receptors were collected from a man over 45 with active or convalescent COVID-19.

V usage is TRBV24-1 and J usage is TRBJ2-1; 10 bases are a match to TRBD2. Germline V CDR1 and CDR2: KGHDR, SFDVKD. Trimming cost V 6 bases and J 6 bases; bases outside gene matches: 4. The CDR3 is 14 amino acids. CDR3 bases: TGTGCCACCAGTTCGCTAGCGGGAGCCAATGAGCAGTTCTTC. It encodes CATSSLAGANEQFF.

A word on this clone: Other nucleotide sequences from this sample produce the same CDR3. This chain joins TRBV7-2 and TRBJ1-2; 10 bases fit TRBD1. V dropped 5 bases and J dropped 6; count of bases not matched to a gene: 3. The CDR3 runs 13 residues. From germline, CDR1 is SGHTA and CDR2 FQGNSA. DNA for the CDR3: TGTGCCAGCAGCCTGGGGACAGGGGATGGCTACACCTTC. It codes for CASSLGTGDGYTF.

This chain uses TRBV4-3 with TRBJ1-1, with D possibly matching TRBD1 (5 bases). Trimming took off 0 bases at V and 9 bases at J, with 14 bases between the two ends. Germline CDR1 reads LGHNA; CDR2 reads YSLEER. This CDR3 is built from 14 residues. In DNA form, the CDR3 reads TGCGCCAGCAGCCAAGAGCGGGGGACTCCTAAAGCTTTCTTT. This sequence encodes CASSQERGTPKAFF.

The CDR3, as DNA: TGCGCCAGCAGCGCGATACAGGGGGGGGGCACAGATACGCAGTATTTT. Protein product: CASSAIQGGGTDTQYF. The chain couples TRBV4-1 to TRBJ2-3; possibly TRBD1 for D (8 bases). Deletions cut 5 bases from V and 1 base from J, with 16 bases between. The germline V gene encodes CDR1 MGHRA and CDR2 YSYEKL. The CDR3 is 16 amino acids.

The rearrangement uses TRBV2 and TRBJ1-5; unclear D gene. Germline CDR1 is SNHLY and CDR2 is FYNNEI. V gave up 4 bases and J gave up 3 bases, with 7 bases separating them. This CDR3 has 13 residues. The CDR3 DNA follows: TGTGCCAGCAGTGCGAGTACCAATCAGCCCCAGCATTTT. It translates to CASSASTNQPQHF.

The rearrangement links TRBV30 to TRBJ2-3, with D possibly being TRBD1 (5 bases). Trimming took 0 bases from V and 4 from J, leaving 8 bases between them. The CDR3 is 13 residues long. Per the germline V gene, CDR1 is GTSNPN and CDR2 is SVGIG (reference sequence). CDR3 sequence reads: CAWSVLGPDTQYF. CDR3 sequence (DNA): TGTGCCTGGAGTGTACTGGGGCCAGATACGCAGTATTTT.

V usage is TRBV14 and J usage is TRBJ1-1; 11 positions agree with TRBD1. The CDR3 runs to 17 residues. The junction had 11 bases not matched to a gene; V was cut back by 3 bases and J by 5 bases. From germline, CDR1 is SGHDN and CDR2 FVKESK. CDR3 in amino acids: CASSHRTGGLKGTEAFF. In DNA, the CDR3 is TGTGCCAGCAGCCATAGGACAGGGGGCTTAAAGGGGACTGAAGCTTTCTTT.

This clone was seen a handful of times. This specimen includes other DNA sequences encoding the same CDR3. The chain links TRBV12-3 or TRBV12-4 to TRBJ2-1; D remains ambiguous. V gave up 1 base and J gave up 10 bases, with 5 bases separating them. The CDR3 is 11 residues long. The CDR3 DNA reads TGTGCCAGCAGTTTAGTTCGGGAGCAGTTCTTC. Residues: CASSLVREQFF.

The chain employs TRBV7-2 and TRBJ2-7, with 13 bases matching TRBD2. The CDR3 loop spans 15 amino acids. The germline V gene encodes CDR1 SGHTA and CDR2 FQGNSA. Unmatched junction bases numbered 7, after V lost 5 bases and J lost 6 bases. The CDR3 protein is CASSQGLAGSGEQYF. Written as DNA, the CDR3 is TGTGCCAGCAGCCAGGGACTAGCGGGGAGCGGCGAGCAGTACTTC.

The chain combines TRBV10-3 with TRBJ1-1; no reliable D call. Germline assignment: CDR1 ENHRY and CDR2 SYGVKD. Trimming shortened V by 5 bases and J by 5 bases, and 9 bases separated the two germline ends. This CDR3 comprises 12 residues. The CDR3 coding sequence is TGTGCCATCAGTTCCCAGAAGACTGAAGCTTTCTTT. Residues: CAISSQKTEAFF.

This sequence joins TRBV5-1 and TRBJ2-3; D ambiguous. Trimming pared 4 bases from V and 1 base from J, leaving 7 bases between. Germline CDR1 is SGHRS and CDR2 is YFSETQ. The CDR3 extends over 13 amino acids. The CDR3: CASSATRTDTQYF. CDR3 nucleotide sequence: TGCGCCAGCAGCGCTACCCGCACAGATACGCAGTATTTT.

The gene calls are TRBV4-1 and TRBJ1-2; tentative D call: TRBD1 (5 bases). Germline CDR1 and CDR2: MGHRA and YSYEKL. V was clipped by 1 base and J by 5 bases, with 17 bases between them. The CDR3 loop spans 16 amino acids. The CDR3 bases are TGCGCCAGCAGCCAAGGTCGAGCGAGACAGTTTTATGGCTACACCTTC. This gives the protein CASSQGRARQFYGYTF.

This rearrangement joins TRBV4-2 to TRBJ2-5, with 7 positions matching TRBD2. Trimming removed 7 bases from V and 5 bases from J; junction bases left unmatched: 16. The CDR3 is 16 residues long. Germline V gives CDR1 LGHNA, CDR2 YNFKEQ. The CDR3 DNA reads as TGTGCCAGCACTTCCCTGACGGGGAGGGCCGGGGAGACCCAGTACTTC. As protein: CASTSLTGRAGETQYF.

The chain recombines TRBV2 with TRBJ1-5; the D is unclear. From germline, CDR1 is SNHLY and CDR2 FYNNEI. This CDR3 spans 15 amino acids. Between the trimmed V and J ends, which lost 1 base and 6 bases, there was a span of 13 bases. The CDR3 protein is CASSEGQTRGQPQHF. The CDR3 region has the DNA TGTGCCAGCAGTGAAGGGCAGACCCGGGGTCAGCCCCAGCATTTT.

The chain is built from TRBV7-8 and TRBJ1-2, with D possibly TRBD1 on 6 matching bases. CDR1 is SGHVS, CDR2 FQNEAQ, per germline. Deletions cut 5 bases from V and 9 bases from J, with 19 bases between. The CDR3 covers 14 residues. CDR3 amino acids: CASSERETGRSYTF. CDR3 coding DNA: TGTGCCAGCAGCGAACGAGAGACAGGCAGGAGCTACACCTTC. The full variable domain, rest sourced from reference TRBV7-8 and TRBJ1-2, is GAGVSQSPRYKVAKRGQDVALRCDPISGHVSLFWYQQALGQGPEFLTYFQNEAQLDKSGLPSDRFFAERPEGSVSTLKIQRTQQEDSAVYLCASSERETGRSYTFGSGTRLTVV.

V and J are TRBV2 and TRBJ2-2, with 10 bases lining up with TRBD1. This CDR3 is built from 13 residues. J gave up 7 bases and V 11 bases, and 7 bases lay outside the gene matches. Germline V gene data show CDR1 as SNHLY and CDR2 as FYNNEI. CDR3 protein: CAARGQGIGELFF. In nucleotides, the CDR3 is TGTGCCGCGAGGGGACAGGGGATCGGGGAGCTGTTTTTT.

This clone was counted once. V usage is TRBV19 and J usage is TRBJ2-1; D might be TRBD2 (6 bases). Germline lookup yields CDR1 LNHDA and CDR2 SQIVND (reference sequence). Trimming shortened V by 5 bases and J by 2 bases, and 16 bases separated the two germline ends. CDR3 size: 16 residues. CDR3 sequence: CASSLRGGETYNEQFF. Here the CDR3 DNA reads TGTGCCAGTAGTCTACGCGGAGGGGAAACCTACAATGAGCAGTTCTTC.

The chain uses TRBV25-1 and TRBJ2-7, with 11 nucleotides matching TRBD2. The trim removed 7 bases at V and 2 bases at J, leaving 13 bases unmatched. The CDR3 sequence is 17 residues long. Germline lookup yields CDR1 MGHDK and CDR2 SYGVNS. CDR3: CASTATSSGRSTYEQYF. CDR3 in DNA: TGTGCCAGCACAGCAACTTCTAGCGGGAGGTCAACCTACGAGCAGTACTTC.

The rearrangement joins TRBV2 to TRBJ2-7; 7 nucleotides align to TRBD1. This CDR3 is built from 12 residues. CDR1 SNHLY and CDR2 FYNNEI come from the germline V gene. V lost 5 bases, J lost 6 bases, and 4 bases stayed unmatched. The CDR3 nucleotides are TGTGCCAGCAGTTTTACAGGGGCCGAGCAGTACTTC. It encodes CASSFTGAEQYF.

V usage is TRBV12-3 or TRBV12-4 and J usage is TRBJ1-1; 7 nucleotides align to TRBD1. The CDR3 consists of 13 residues. Germline trimming cut 3 bases from V and 3 bases from J; bases unmatched to any gene: 1. CDR3 loop: CASSFDRDTEAFF. The CDR3 DNA reads as TGTGCCAGCAGTTTTGACAGGGACACTGAAGCTTTCTTT.

V usage is TRBV7-8 and J usage is TRBJ1-5; TRBD1 might be the D (5 bases). Trimming stripped 4 bases from V and 9 bases from J, with 22 bases between. Germline loops: CDR1 SGHVS, CDR2 FQNEAQ. The CDR3 is 16 residues long. The CDR3: CASSSENPGPPWPQHF. The DNA of the CDR3 is TGTGCCAGCAGCTCTGAGAACCCAGGGCCCCCATGGCCCCAGCATTTT.

The rearrangement joins TRBV10-3 to TRBJ2-2; the match to TRBD2 covers 9 bases. V lost 2 bases and J lost 5; bases outside the gene matches: 0. There are 14 residues in the CDR3. The germline CDR1 and CDR2 sequences are ENHRY and SYGVKD. The CDR3 loop reads CAISETSGTGELFF. The CDR3 DNA sequence: TGTGCCATCAGTGAGACTAGCGGGACCGGGGAGCTGTTTTTT.

The chain joins TRBV6-5 to TRBJ1-1; no reliable D call. This CDR3 region has 16 residues. The ends were cut back, 0 bases at V and 0 bases at J, with 11 bases in the middle. The V gene's germline CDR1 is MNHEY and CDR2 SVGAGI. In DNA, the CDR3 is TGTGCCAGCAGTTACTCAGGCGCAGGAATGAACACTGAAGCTTTCTTT. This translates into CASSYSGAGMNTEAFF.

The chain combines TRBV7-2 with TRBJ1-6; possibly TRBD1 for D (6 bases). The ends were cut back, 3 bases at V and 3 bases at J, with 9 bases in the middle. Germline CDR1 and CDR2: SGHTA and FQGNSA. This CDR3 contains 15 residues. CDR3 DNA sequence: TGTGCCAGCAGCTTCCCAGGGGACTATAATTCACCCCTCCACTTT. Translating it yields CASSFPGDYNSPLHF.

The genes are TRBV6-5 and TRBJ1-6, with 8 bases fitting TRBD1. Germline values: CDR1 MNHEY, CDR2 SVGAGI. V shed 10 bases and J 9 bases; nucleotides not matched to a gene: 11. The CDR3 length is 14 residues. DNA for the CDR3: TGTGCCACCCGGAGGGGACAGGTTTTTTCACCCCTCCACTTT. Translated, it gives CATRRGQVFSPLHF.

The rearrangement links TRBV10-3 to TRBJ2-7, with D maybe TRBD2 (5 bases). Germline V gene sequence: CDR1 ENHRY, CDR2 SYGVKD. With 4 bases removed from V and 2 bases from J, the gap between germline ends came to 18 bases. CDR3 length: 16 amino acids. The CDR3, as DNA: TGTGCCATCAGTGTGATAGCGAGACTACCGCCCTACGAGCAGTACTTC. Translation gives CAISVIARLPPYEQYF.

V is TRBV7-6 and J is TRBJ2-1; tentative D call: TRBD1 (6 bases). Per germline, CDR1 SGHVS and CDR2 FNYEAQ. The CDR3 sequence is 15 residues long. Trimming took 4 bases from V and 9 from J, leaving 19 bases between them. The chain's CDR3 is CASSYRDMGGREQFF. In nucleotides, the CDR3 is TGTGCCAGCAGCTACCGGGACATGGGCGGCCGTGAGCAGTTCTTC.

The chain has TRBV11-2 and TRBJ1-1, with unresolved D. This CDR3 has 12 amino acids. Trimming took off 1 base at V and 4 bases at J, with 4 bases between the two ends. Germline values: CDR1 SGHAT, CDR2 FQNNGV. CDR3 region: CASSLVFTEAFF. CDR3 DNA: TGTGCCAGCAGCTTAGTATTCACTGAAGCTTTCTTT. The full variable domain, its missing parts supplied by reference TRBV11-2 and TRBJ1-1, is EAGVAQSPRYKIIEKRQSVAFWCNPISGHATLYWYQQILGQGPKLLIQFQNNGVVDDSQLPKDRFSAERLKGVDSTLKIQPAKLEDSAVYLCASSLVFTEAFFGQGTRLTVV.

CDR3 DNA: TGTGCCAGCAGTGTATCTAGCGTTTACGAGCAGTACTTC. Protein sequence: CASSVSSVYEQYF. The chain couples TRBV2 to TRBJ2-7; D is perhaps TRBD2 (6 bases). Germline V gene data show CDR1 as SNHLY and CDR2 as FYNNEI. Trimming took 4 bases from V and 4 from J, leaving 11 bases between them. This CDR3 comprises 13 residues.